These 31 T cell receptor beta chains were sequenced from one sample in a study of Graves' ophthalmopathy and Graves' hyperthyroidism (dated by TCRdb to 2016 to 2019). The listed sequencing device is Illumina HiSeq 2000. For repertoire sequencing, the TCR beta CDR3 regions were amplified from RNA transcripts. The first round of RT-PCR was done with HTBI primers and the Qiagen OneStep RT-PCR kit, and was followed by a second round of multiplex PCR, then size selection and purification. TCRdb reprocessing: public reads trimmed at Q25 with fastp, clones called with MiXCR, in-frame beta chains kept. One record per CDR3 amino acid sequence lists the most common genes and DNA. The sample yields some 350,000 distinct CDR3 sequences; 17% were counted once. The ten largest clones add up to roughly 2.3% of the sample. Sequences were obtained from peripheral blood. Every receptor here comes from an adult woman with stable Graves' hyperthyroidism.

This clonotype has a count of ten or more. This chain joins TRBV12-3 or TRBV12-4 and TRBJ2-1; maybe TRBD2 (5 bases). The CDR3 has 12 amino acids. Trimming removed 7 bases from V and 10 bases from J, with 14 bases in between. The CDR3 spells CASTQASFEQFF. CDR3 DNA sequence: TGTGCCAGCACCCAGGCTAGCTTCGAGCAGTTCTTC.

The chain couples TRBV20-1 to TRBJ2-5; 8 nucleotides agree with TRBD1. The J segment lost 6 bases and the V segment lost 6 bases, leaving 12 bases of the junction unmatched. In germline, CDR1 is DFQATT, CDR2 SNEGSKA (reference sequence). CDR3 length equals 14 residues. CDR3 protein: CSATSGGGLKTQYF. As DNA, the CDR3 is TGCAGTGCAACTTCAGGGGGCGGGTTAAAGACCCAGTACTTC.

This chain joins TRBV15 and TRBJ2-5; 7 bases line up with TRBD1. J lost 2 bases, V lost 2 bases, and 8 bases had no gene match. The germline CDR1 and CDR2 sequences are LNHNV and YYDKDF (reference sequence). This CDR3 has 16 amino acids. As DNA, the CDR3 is TGTGCCACCAGCAGATCGACAGGGACCGGGCAAGAGACCCAGTACTTC. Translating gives CATSRSTGTGQETQYF. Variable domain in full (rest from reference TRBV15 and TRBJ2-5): DAMVIQNPRYQVTQFGKPVTLSCSQTLNHNVMYWYQQKSSQAPKLLFHYYDKDFNNEADTPDNFQSRRPNTSFCFLDIRSPGLGDTAMYLCATSRSTGTGQETQYFGPGTRLLVL.

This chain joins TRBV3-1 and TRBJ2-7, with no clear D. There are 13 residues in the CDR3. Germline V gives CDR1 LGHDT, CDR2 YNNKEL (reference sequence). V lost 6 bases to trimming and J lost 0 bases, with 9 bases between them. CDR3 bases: TGTGCCAGCAGGCGCCCGGGCTCCTACGAGCAGTACTTC. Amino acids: CASRRPGSYEQYF.

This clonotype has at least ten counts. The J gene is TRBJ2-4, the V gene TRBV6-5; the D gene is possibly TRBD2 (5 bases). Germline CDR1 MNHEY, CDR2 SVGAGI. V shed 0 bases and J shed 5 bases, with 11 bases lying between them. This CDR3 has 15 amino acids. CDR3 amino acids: CASSYSTGFQNIQYF. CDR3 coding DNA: TGTGCCAGCAGTTACTCGACGGGATTTCAAAACATTCAGTACTTC.

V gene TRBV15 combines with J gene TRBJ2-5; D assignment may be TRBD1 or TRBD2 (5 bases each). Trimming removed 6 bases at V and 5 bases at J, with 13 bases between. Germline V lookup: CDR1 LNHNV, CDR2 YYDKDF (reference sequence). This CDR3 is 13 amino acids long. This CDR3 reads CATSVFGGETQYF. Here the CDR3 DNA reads TGTGCCACCAGTGTGTTTGGGGGTGAGACCCAGTACTTC.

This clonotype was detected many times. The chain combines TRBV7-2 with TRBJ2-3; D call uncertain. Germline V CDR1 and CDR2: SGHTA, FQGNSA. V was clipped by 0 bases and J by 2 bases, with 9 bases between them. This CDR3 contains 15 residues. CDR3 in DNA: TGTGCCAGCAGCTTAGCCCGCCCGTCCACAGATACGCAGTATTTT. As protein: CASSLARPSTDTQYF.

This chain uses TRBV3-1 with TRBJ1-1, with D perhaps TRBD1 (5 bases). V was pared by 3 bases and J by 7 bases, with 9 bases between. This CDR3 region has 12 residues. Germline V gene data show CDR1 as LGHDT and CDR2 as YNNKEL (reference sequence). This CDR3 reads CASSQRDREAFF. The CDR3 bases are TGTGCCAGCAGCCAGCGGGACCGTGAAGCTTTCTTT.

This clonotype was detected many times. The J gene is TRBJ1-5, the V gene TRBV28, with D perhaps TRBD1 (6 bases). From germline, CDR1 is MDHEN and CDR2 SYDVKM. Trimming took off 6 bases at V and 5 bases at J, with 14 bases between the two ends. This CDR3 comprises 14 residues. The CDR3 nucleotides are TGTGCCAGCAGCCAGGACAGAGATTATCAGCCCCAGCATTTT. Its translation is CASSQDRDYQPQHF.

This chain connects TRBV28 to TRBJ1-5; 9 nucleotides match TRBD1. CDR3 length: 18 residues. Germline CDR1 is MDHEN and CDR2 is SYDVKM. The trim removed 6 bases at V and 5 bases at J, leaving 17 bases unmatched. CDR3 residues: CASSQRDRARRYDQPQHF. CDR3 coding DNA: TGTGCCAGCAGCCAAAGGGACAGGGCCCGGCGCTACGATCAGCCCCAGCATTTT.

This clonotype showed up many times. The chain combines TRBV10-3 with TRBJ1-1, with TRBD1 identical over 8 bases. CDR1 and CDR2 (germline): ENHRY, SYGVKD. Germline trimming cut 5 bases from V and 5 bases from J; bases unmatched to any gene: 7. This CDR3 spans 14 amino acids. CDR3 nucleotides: TGTGCCATCAGTAAGGGACAGGTCGTGACTGAAGCTTTCTTT. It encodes CAISKGQVVTEAFF.

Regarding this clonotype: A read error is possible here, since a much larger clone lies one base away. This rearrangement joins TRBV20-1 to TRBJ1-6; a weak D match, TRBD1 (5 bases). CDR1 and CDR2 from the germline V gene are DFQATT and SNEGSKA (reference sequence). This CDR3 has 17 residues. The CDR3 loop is CSALFSGTRPYNSHLHF. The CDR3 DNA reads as TGCAGTGCTCTATTCTCCGGGACCAGGCCCTATAATTCACACCTCCACTTT.

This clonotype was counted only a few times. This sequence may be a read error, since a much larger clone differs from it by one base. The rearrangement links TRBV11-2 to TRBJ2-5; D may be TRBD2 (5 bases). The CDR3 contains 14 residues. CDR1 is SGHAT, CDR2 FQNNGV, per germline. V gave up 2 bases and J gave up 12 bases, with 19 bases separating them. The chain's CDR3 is CASSLMTTQESKYF. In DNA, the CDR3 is TGTGCCAGCAGCTTAATGACTACTCAAGAGAGCAAGTACTTC.

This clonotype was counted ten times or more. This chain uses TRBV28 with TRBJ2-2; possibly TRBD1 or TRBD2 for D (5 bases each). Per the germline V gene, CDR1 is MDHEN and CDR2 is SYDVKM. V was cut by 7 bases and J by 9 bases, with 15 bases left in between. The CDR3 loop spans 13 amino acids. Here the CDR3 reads CASNLDRGRELFF. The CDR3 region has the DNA TGTGCCAGCAACTTGGACCGGGGACGGGAGCTGTTTTTT.

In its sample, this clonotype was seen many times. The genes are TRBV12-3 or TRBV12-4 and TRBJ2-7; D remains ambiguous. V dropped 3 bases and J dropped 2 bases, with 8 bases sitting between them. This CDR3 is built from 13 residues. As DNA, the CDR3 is TGTGCCAGCAGTTTGGCTTTAGCCTACGAGCAGTACTTC. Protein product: CASSLALAYEQYF.

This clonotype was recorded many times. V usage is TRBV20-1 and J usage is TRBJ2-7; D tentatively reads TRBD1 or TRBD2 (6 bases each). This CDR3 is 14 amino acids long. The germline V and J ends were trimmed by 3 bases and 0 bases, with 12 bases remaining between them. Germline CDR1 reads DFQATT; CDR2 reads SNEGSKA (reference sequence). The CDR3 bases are TGCAGTGCTAGGCGTCGGGGGCCCTCCTACGAGCAGTACTTC. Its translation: CSARRRGPSYEQYF.

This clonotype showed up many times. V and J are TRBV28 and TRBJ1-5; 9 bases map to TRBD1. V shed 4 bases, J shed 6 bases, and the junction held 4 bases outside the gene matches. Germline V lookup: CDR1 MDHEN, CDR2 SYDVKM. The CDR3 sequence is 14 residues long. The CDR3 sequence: CASSSGQGSQPQHF. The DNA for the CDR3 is TGTGCCAGCAGTTCGGGACAGGGTAGTCAGCCCCAGCATTTT.

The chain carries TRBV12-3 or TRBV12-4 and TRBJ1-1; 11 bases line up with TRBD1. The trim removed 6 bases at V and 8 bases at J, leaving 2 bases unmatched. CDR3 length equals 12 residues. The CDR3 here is CASRRDRGEAFF. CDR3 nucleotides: TGTGCCAGCAGACGGGACAGGGGGGAAGCTTTCTTT.

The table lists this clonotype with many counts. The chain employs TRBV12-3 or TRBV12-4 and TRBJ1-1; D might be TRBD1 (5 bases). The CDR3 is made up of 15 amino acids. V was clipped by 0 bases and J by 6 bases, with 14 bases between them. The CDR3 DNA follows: TGTGCCAGCAGTTTAGCGCGGGGGGGAGACGCTGAAGCTTTCTTT. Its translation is CASSLARGGDAEAFF.

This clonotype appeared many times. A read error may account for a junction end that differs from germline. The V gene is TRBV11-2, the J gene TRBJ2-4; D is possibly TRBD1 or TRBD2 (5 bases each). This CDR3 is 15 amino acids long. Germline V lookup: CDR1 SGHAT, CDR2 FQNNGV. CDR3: CASSLSQGGGYIKYF. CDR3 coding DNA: TGTGCCAGCAGCTTGAGTCAGGGTGGAGGATACATTAAGTACTTC. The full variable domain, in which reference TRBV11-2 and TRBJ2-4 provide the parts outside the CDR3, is EAGVAQSPRYKIIEKRQSVAFWCNPISGHATLYWYQQILGQGPKLLIQFQNNGVVDDSQLPKDRFSAERLKGVDSTLKIQPAKLEDSAVYLCASSLSQGGGYIKYFGAGTRLSVL.

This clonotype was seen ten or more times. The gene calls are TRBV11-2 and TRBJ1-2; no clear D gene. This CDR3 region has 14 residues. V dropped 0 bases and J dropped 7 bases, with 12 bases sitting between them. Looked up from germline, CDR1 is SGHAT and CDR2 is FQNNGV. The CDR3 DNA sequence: TGTGCCAGCAGCTTAGATCGGACGGCCTTTGGCTACACCTTC. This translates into CASSLDRTAFGYTF.

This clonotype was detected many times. The CDR3 loop is CASGKAGGPKNIQYF. The CDR3 DNA reads as TGTGCCAGCGGGAAAGCGGGAGGGCCAAAAAACATTCAGTACTTC. V is TRBV28 and J is TRBJ2-4, with TRBD2 identical over 10 bases. Losses at the gene ends were 8 bases for V and 4 bases for J; bases not matched to a gene: 8. Germline values: CDR1 MDHEN, CDR2 SYDVKM. The CDR3 contains 15 residues. Using reference TRBV28 and TRBJ2-4 for the parts outside the CDR3, the full variable domain is DVKVTQSSRYLVKRTGEKVFLECVQDMDHENMFWYRQDPGLGLRLIYFSYDVKMKEKGDIPEGYSVSREKKERFSLILESASTNQTSMYLCASGKAGGPKNIQYFGAGTRLSVL.

The CDR3 DNA reads as TGTGCCAGCAGACTAACTGGCTACGAGCAGTACTTC. Protein product: CASRLTGYEQYF. V and J are TRBV6-2 or TRBV6-3 and TRBJ2-7; D not resolved. The germline CDR1 and CDR2 sequences are MNHEY and SVGEGT. Trimming took off 6 bases at V and 3 bases at J, with 9 bases between the two ends. The length of the CDR3 is 12 residues.

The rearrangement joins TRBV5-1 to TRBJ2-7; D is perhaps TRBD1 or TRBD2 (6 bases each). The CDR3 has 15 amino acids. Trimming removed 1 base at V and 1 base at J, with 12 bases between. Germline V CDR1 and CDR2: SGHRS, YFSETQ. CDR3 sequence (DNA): TGCGCCAGCAGCTTGTTGGGGGGCGGTTCCTACGAGCAGTACTTC. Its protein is CASSLLGGGSYEQYF.

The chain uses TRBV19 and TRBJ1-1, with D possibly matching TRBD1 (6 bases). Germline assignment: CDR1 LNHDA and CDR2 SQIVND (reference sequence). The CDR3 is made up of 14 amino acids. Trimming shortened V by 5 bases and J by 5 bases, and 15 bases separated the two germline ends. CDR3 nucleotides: TGTGCCAGTAGTTCGTGGACAGAAGATACTGAAGCTTTCTTT. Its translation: CASSSWTEDTEAFF.

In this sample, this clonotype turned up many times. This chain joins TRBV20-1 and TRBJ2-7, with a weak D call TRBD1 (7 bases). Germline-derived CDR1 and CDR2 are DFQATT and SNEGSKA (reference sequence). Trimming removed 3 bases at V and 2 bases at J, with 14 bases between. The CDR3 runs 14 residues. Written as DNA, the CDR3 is TGCAGTGCTAGGGGCCAGGGGGGTCCCTACGAGCAGTACTTC. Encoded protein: CSARGQGGPYEQYF.

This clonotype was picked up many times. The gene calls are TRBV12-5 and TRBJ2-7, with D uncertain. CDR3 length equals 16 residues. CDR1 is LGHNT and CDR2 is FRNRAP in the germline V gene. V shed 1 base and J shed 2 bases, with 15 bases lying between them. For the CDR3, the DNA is TGTGCTAGTGGTTTGGGGGAAGGACCAGAAACCTACGAGCAGTACTTC. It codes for CASGLGEGPETYEQYF.

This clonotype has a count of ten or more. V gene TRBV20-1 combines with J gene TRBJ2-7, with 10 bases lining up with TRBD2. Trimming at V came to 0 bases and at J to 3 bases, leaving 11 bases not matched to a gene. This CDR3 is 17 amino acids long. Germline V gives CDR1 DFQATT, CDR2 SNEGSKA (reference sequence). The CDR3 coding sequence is TGCAGTGCTAGAGATTTTCGGCTAGCGGGAGTATTCTACGAGCAGTACTTC. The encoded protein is CSARDFRLAGVFYEQYF.

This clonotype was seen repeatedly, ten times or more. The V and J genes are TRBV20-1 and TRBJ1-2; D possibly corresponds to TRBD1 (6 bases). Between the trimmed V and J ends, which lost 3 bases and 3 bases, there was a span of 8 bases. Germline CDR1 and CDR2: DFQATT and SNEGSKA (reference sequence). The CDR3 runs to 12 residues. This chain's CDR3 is CSARAGDYGYTF. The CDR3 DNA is TGCAGTGCTAGGGCAGGGGACTATGGCTACACCTTC.

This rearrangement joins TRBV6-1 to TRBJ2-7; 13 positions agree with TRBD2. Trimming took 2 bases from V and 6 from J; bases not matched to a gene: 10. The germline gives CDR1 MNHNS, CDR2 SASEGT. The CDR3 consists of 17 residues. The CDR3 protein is CASSELEGLAGSGEQYF. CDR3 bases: TGTGCCAGCAGTGAATTGGAGGGACTAGCGGGATCCGGCGAGCAGTACTTC.

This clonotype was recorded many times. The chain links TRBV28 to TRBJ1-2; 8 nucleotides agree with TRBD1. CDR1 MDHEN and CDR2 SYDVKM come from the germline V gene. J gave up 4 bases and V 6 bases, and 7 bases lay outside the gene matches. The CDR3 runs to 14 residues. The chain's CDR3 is CASRFPGGGYGYTF. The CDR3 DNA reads TGTGCCAGCAGATTCCCAGGGGGCGGCTATGGCTACACCTTC.